Listed below are T cell receptor beta chains from one sample, sequenced in a study of cytomegalovirus exposure and HLA in healthy donors. Profiled with immunoSEQ multiplex PCR; TCRdb holds only in-frame clones, not every one. In the table there are 200,000 or so clones, less than 90% of which are singletons. The specimen was PBMCs. The receptors come from a woman under 30 in good health and CMV-seronegative. The CDR3 runs from the conserved cysteine through the conserved F or W. The D gene is left open where the match is weak. Size values are once, few and many counts, or a class for expanded clones, and some rows have none.

-,13,TRBJ1-1,-,TRBV10-2,TGCGCCAGCAGTGGGACCAGGGAGGCTGAAGCTTTCTTT,CASSGTREAEAFF
TRBD2,16,TRBJ2-1,few,TRBV15,TGTGCCACCGGGGGCTTGACTAGCGGCTCCTACAATGAGCAGTTCTTC,CATGGLTSGSYNEQFF
TRBD2,17,TRBJ2-1,-,TRBV5-1,TGCGCCAGCAGCCTGTTCTCTAGCGGGATGGGGCACAATGAGCAGTTCTTC,CASSLFSSGMGHNEQFF
TRBD1,14,TRBJ2-7,-,TRBV5-1,TGCGCCAGCAGCCCCGGGACAGACTTCTACGAGCAGTACTTC,CASSPGTDFYEQYF
TRBD2,16,TRBJ2-3,-,TRBV5-1,TGCGCCAGCAGCCGGACTAGCGGGCGGAGCACAGATACGCAGTATTTT,CASSRTSGRSTDTQYF
TRBD1,13,TRBJ1-5,-,TRBV6-1,TGTGCCAGCAGTGAACGACAGGGCGCGCCCCAGCATTTT,CASSERQGAPQHF
TRBD1,16,TRBJ1-2,many,TRBV6-4,TGTGCCAGCAGCAGAAGCTACACAGGGGGCGTTGGTGGCTACACCTTC,CASSRSYTGGVGGYTF
TRBD2,19,TRBJ2-3,-,TRBV9,TGTGCCAGCAGCGGGTCTCCTAGCGGGAGGGAAGTTTGGACAGATACGCAGTATTTT,CASSGSPSGREVWTDTQYF
-,12,TRBJ1-2,-,TRBV18,TGTGCCAGCTCACCGGGGAGGGACCCGTACACCTTC,CASSPGRDPYTF
-,13,TRBJ1-2,-,TRBV28,TGTGCCAGCATTGAAGGGGGGCCAGAGGGCTACACCTTC,CASIEGGPEGYTF
-,12,TRBJ2-7,-,TRBV29-1,TGCAGCGTTGAGACGGGTACGGTCGAGCAGTACTTC,CSVETGTVEQYF
-,15,TRBJ1-4,-,TRBV18,TGTGCCAGCTCGCCGGCCTCTGGGGACGGCGAAAAACTGTTTTTT,CASSPASGDGEKLFF
-,13,TRBJ1-2,-,TRBV30,TGTGCCTGGAGTGCAGGGAGGGACTATGGCTACACCTTC,CAWSAGRDYGYTF
-,12,TRBJ1-1,once,TRBV5-6,TGTGCCAGCAGCTCCGGGGCACTTGACGTTTTCTTT,CASSSGALDVFF
-,15,TRBJ1-1,many,TRBV10-3,TGTGCCATCAGTCGGTCCTTAGGGGAGAACACTGAAGCTTTCTTT,CAISRSLGENTEAFF
TRBD1,15,TRBJ2-2,-,TRBV5-1,TGCGCCAGCAGCGATCGGGACAGGGTAACAGGGGAGCTGTTTTTT,CASSDRDRVTGELFF